This T cell receptor beta chain was observed in a study of human versus mouse CDR3 diversity and MHC coevolution. This clone was detected only a few times. Other DNA sequences from this sample encode an identical CDR3 as well. Per the germline V gene, CDR1 is ENHRY and CDR2 is SYGVKD. The CDR3 sequence is 16 residues long. V was clipped by 10 bases and J by 6 bases; unmatched bases: 17. TCRdb's table, derived via immunoSEQ multiplex PCR, lists solely in-frame clones and lacks some. The sample yields 80,000 or so clones, around 93% seen once. The gene calls are TRBV10-3 and TRBJ1-5, with 8 nucleotides matching TRBD1. The receptor's source is a person between 25 and 75 years old in good health. Material: naive CD4+ T cells from blood. Subset meaning: CD45RO-negative CD62L-positive naive CD4 T cells. CDR3 DNA sequence: TGTGCCACCGCCCCCGCAGACAGGGGACTTAGTCAGCCCCAGCATTTT. This codes for CATAPADRGLSQPQHF.